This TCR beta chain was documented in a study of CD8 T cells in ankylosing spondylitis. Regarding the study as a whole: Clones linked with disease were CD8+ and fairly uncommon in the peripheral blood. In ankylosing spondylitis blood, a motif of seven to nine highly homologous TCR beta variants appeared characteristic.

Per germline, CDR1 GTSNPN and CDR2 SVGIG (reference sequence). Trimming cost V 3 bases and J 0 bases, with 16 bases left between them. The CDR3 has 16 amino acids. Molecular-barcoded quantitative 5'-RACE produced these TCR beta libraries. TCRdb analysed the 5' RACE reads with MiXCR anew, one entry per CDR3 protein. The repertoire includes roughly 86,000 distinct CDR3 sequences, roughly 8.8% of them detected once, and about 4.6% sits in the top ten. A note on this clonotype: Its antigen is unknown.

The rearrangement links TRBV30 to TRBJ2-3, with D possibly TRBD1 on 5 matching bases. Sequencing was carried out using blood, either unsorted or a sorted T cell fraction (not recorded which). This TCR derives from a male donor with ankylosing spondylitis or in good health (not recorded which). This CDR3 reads CAWSIPLGLSTDTQYF. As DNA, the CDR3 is TGTGCCTGGAGCATACCCCTGGGGCTTAGCACAGATACGCAGTATTTT.